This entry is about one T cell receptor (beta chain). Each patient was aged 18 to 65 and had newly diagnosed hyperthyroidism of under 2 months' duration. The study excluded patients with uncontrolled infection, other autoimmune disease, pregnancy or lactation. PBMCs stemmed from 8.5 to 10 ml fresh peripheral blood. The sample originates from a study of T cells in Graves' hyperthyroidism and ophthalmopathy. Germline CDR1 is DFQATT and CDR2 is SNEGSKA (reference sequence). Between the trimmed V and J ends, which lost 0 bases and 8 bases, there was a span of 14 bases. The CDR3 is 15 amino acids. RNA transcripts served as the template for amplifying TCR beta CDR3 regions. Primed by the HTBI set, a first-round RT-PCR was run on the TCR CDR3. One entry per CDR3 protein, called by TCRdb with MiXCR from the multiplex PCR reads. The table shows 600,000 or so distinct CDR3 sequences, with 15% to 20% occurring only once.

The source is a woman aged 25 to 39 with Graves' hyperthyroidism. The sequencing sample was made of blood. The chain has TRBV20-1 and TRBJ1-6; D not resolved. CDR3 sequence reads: CSARDYAAGYSPLHF. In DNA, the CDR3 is TGCAGTGCTAGAGATTATGCGGCGGGGTATTCACCCCTCCACTTT.